The present entry profiles one TCR beta chain with its context. Its target is not known. A multiplex PCR was run with 60 Vbeta primers and 13 Jbeta primers. Assay used: immunoSEQ multiplex PCR; TCRdb lists only in-frame clones, some missing. Seen here are roughly 150,000 clones, roughly 79% observed once, and the top ten hold more than 0.8%. These data belong to a study of cytomegalovirus exposure and HLA in healthy donors. Study-wide points: The listing of roughly 160 TCR beta chains classed them as cytomegalovirus-associated.

The CDR3 totals 13 residues. The germline V gene has CDR1 MNHEY and CDR2 SMNVEV (reference sequence). The V and J ends lost 2 bases and 3 bases respectively, with 7 bases between them. The origin of this receptor is a middle-aged woman in good health and CMV-seronegative. The source material was PBMCs. This chain joins TRBV27 and TRBJ1-1, with TRBD1 as a possible D gene (5 bases). In DNA form, the CDR3 reads TGTGCCAGCAGTTTAGCAGGGTACACTGAAGCTTTCTTT. It specifies CASSLAGYTEAFF.